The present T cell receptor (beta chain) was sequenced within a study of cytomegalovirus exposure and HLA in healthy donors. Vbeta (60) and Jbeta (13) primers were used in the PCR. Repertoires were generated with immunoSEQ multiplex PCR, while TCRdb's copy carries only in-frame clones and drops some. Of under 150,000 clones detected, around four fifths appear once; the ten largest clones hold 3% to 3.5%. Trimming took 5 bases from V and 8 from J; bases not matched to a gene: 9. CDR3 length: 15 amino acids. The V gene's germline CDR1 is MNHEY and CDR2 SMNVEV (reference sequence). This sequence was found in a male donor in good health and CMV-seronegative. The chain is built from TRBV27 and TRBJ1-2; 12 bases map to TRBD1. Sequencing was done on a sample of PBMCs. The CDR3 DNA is TGTGCCAGCAGTCCCCCGGGACAGGGGGCACGCGGCTACACCTTC. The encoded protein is CASSPPGQGARGYTF.